A single sample is the source of the 10 T cell receptor beta chains below, sequenced in a study of blood T cell repertoires in COVID-19. Method: immunoSEQ multiplex PCR; TCRdb's copy keeps in-frame clones and lacks some. This table has over 85,000 clones, 76% appearing once. Sample: peripheral blood. Source of these receptors: a woman of 80 years or more with acute or convalescent COVID-19.

This clone was seen a handful of times. This chain links TRBV9 with TRBJ1-2; 9 bases are shared with TRBD1. This CDR3 region has 15 residues. V lost 2 bases to trimming and J lost 8 bases; unmatched junction nucleotides: 10. Germline loops: CDR1 SGDLS, CDR2 YYNGEE. The CDR3 protein is CASSVDRGTTGGYTF. As DNA, the CDR3 is TGTGCCAGCAGCGTTGACAGGGGGACCACTGGAGGCTACACCTTC.

This clone was counted only a few times. J is TRBJ1-1 and V is TRBV2; a weak D match, TRBD1 (6 bases). Germline V gene lookup returns CDR1 SNHLY and CDR2 FYNNEI. This CDR3 has 14 amino acids. V lost 4 bases to trimming and J lost 3 bases, with 12 bases between them. The CDR3 region is CASSAVQGHTEAFF. The CDR3 region has the DNA TGTGCCAGCAGTGCGGTACAGGGCCACACTGAAGCTTTCTTT.

This clone was found once. The missing conserved phenylalanine or tryptophan at the end of this CDR3 makes a read error likely. The limits of the CDR3 on the DNA are not certain, so only TCRdb's listed CDR3 is given. The CDR3 protein is CASSDQDRVQKV. The rearrangement links TRBV6-1 to TRBJ1-2; the table names TRBD1, a call not compared with the DNA. The CDR3 adds up to 12 amino acids, both ends counted. Germline V lookup: CDR1 MNHNS, CDR2 SASEGT.

The chain links TRBV7-9 to TRBJ2-7; 7 bases map to TRBD1. Trimming took 5 bases from V and 1 from J; bases not matched to a gene: 2. Looked up from germline, CDR1 is SEHNR and CDR2 is FQNEAQ (reference sequence). CDR3 length: 13 residues. The CDR3 sequence: CASSPGQSYEQYF. DNA of the CDR3: TGTGCCAGCAGCCCGGGACAGTCCTACGAGCAGTACTTC. The entire variable domain, with the rest obtained from reference TRBV7-9 and TRBJ2-7, is as follows: DTGVSQNPRHKITKRGQNVTFRCDPISEHNRLYWYRQTLGQGPEFLTYFQNEAQLEKSRLLSDRFSAERPKGSFSTLEIQRTEQGDSAMYLCASSPGQSYEQYFGPGTRLTVT.

This clone was counted once. V gene TRBV27 combines with J gene TRBJ1-1; D perhaps matches TRBD1 (6 bases). There are 13 residues in the CDR3. Trimming left V 5 bases short and J 5 bases short, with 12 bases between. The germline V gene has CDR1 MNHEY and CDR2 SMNVEV (reference sequence). The CDR3 protein is CASSLQGPTEAFF. Here the CDR3 DNA reads TGTGCCAGCAGTCTACAGGGACCGACTGAAGCTTTCTTT.

The chain employs TRBV6-2 or TRBV6-3 and TRBJ2-4; D might be TRBD1 (7 bases). Germline CDR1 reads MNHEY; CDR2 reads SVGEGT. The V and J ends lost 0 bases and 9 bases respectively, with 18 bases between them. This CDR3 region has 16 residues. The CDR3 loop is CASSYSGGQGGIIQYF. The CDR3 DNA follows: TGTGCCAGCAGTTACTCAGGTGGGCAGGGGGGAATCATTCAGTACTTC.

This chain links TRBV7-8 with TRBJ2-6; 8 bases are a match to TRBD1. The germline CDR1 and CDR2 sequences are SGHVS and FQNEAQ. J lost 2 bases, V lost 4 bases, and 16 bases had no gene match. The CDR3 has 20 residues. The CDR3 nucleotides are TGTGCCAGCAGCTCCCCGTTGACAGGGGACCCTATAGCTGGGGCCAACGTCCTGACTTTC. Amino acid sequence: CASSSPLTGDPIAGANVLTF.

The gene calls are TRBV18 and TRBJ1-1, with D possibly being TRBD1 (5 bases). The CDR3 totals 14 residues. From germline, CDR1 is KGHSH and CDR2 LQKENI. V gave up 6 bases and J gave up 7 bases, with 18 bases separating them. The CDR3 DNA follows: TGTGCCAGCTCCAATCCGTGGAGGGGCATTGAAGCTTTCTTT. The encoded protein is CASSNPWRGIEAFF.

In this sample, this clone turned up a few times. The chain recombines TRBV28 with TRBJ2-2; 7 positions match TRBD1. CDR1 MDHEN and CDR2 SYDVKM come from the germline V gene. The CDR3 covers 14 residues. V was clipped by 5 bases and J by 7 bases; unmatched bases: 7. The DNA for the CDR3 is TGTGCCAGCAGTACCAGACAGGGCGGCGGGGAGCTGTTTTTT. Protein: CASSTRQGGGELFF.

The chain uses TRBV18 and TRBJ1-3; TRBD1 agrees at 7 bases. The J segment lost 3 bases and the V segment lost 3 bases, leaving 2 bases of the junction unmatched. The CDR3 has 14 amino acids. CDR1 and CDR2 from the germline V gene are KGHSH and LQKENI. The CDR3 sequence: CASSPDRDGNTIYF. The CDR3 DNA reads TGTGCCAGCTCACCCGACAGGGATGGAAACACCATATATTTT.